The present T cell receptor (beta chain) was sequenced within a study of a mutant IDH1 vaccine in newly diagnosed glioma. About the study: Prior therapy was radiotherapy, temozolomide, or both; most received both. V12 corresponded to week 35 and V13 to week 47.

To note about this clone: Its specificity is not known.

The time point was: week 35, safety follow-up. The study gave 300 ug of mutant IDH1 20-mer peptide per vaccine dose, with topical imiquimod. In weeks 1, 3, 5, 7, 11, 15, 19 and 23, patients were immunized, eight times in all. Method: immunoSEQ multiplex PCR; TCRdb's copy keeps in-frame clones and lacks some. The table includes some 70,000 clones, roughly 80% detected once. The CDR3 covers 15 residues. Trimming removed 6 bases at V and 0 bases at J, with 14 bases between. The germline V gene has CDR1 MNHEY and CDR2 SVGAGI. General observations from the study: Patients mounted vaccine-induced immune responses in 80% to 95% of cases.

The TCR was taken from a man between 18 and 29 years old with glioma. The sample was PBMCs, taken from a glioma patient whose treatment included an IDH1 peptide vaccine. The V and J genes are TRBV6-5 and TRBJ1-1; D gene uncertain. The CDR3 spells CASSLIDKMNTEAFF. The CDR3 bases are TGTGCCAGCAGCCTCATTGACAAGATGAACACTGAAGCTTTCTTT.